Given below is one T cell receptor beta chain in context. Terminally differentiated effector memory CD45RA+ cells were left out of the naive CD8 fraction, which was CD45RO-negative and positively selected for CCR7. The germline gives CDR1 MNHEY, CDR2 SMNVEV (reference sequence). The germline V and J ends were trimmed by 5 bases and 0 bases, with 8 bases remaining between them. CDR3 size: 13 residues. Repertoires were generated with immunoSEQ multiplex PCR, while TCRdb's copy carries only in-frame clones and drops some. Here the sample spans about 2 million clones, about 94% being singletons. This sample stems from a study of shared clonotypes between healthy human individuals. Study details: The study used three CD4 naive, three CD4 memory, two CD8 naive and one CD8 memory plate per donor.

The TCR sequence derives from a man younger than 30 in good health. This sequence joins TRBV27 and TRBJ2-7; no clear D. Material: naive CD8+ T cells sorted from blood. The CDR3, as DNA: TGTGCCAGCAGTGGCTCCCCCTCCTACGAGCAGTACTTC. Protein product: CASSGSPSYEQYF.